Listed below are T cell receptor beta chains from one sample, sequenced in a study of T cell changes during pregnancy in multiple sclerosis. Clones were read by immunoSEQ multiplex PCR, and TCRdb kept only the in-frame ones, dropping some. This table holds tens of thousands of clones, approximately 86% found once. Here the sequenced sample was peripheral blood, taken before pregnancy. The receptors were gathered from a female donor with multiple sclerosis, enrolled in a pregnancy study. Each CDR3 is given with its conserved first and last residue. The D gene is left open where the match is weak. A clone size is listed for some rows: how often the clone was seen (once, few, many), or a class if it is expanded.

TRBV29-1	TRBD1	17	.	TRBJ2-3	CSVEAPEGTGMVNTQYF	TGCAGCGTTGAAGCTCCGGAGGGGACAGGGATGGTAAATACGCAGTATTTT
TRBV6-5	.	12	.	TRBJ2-7	CASSDRIHEQYF	TGTGCCAGCAGTGACAGGATCCACGAGCAGTACTTC
TRBV6-1	TRBD2	15	.	TRBJ2-3	CASRGLAASTDTQYF	TGTGCCAGCAGAGGACTAGCGGCTAGCACAGATACGCAGTATTTT
TRBV6-5	.	15	.	TRBJ2-7	CASSLPSGYSYEQYF	TGTGCCAGCAGTCTACCTTCCGGGTACTCCTACGAGCAGTACTTC
TRBV15	TRBD2	20	.	TRBJ2-2	CATSRDSPLTSASNTGELFF	TGTGCCACCAGCAGAGATTCCCCTTTGACTAGCGCATCGAACACCGGGGAGCTGTTTTTT
TRBV4-3	.	14	once	TRBJ1-1	CASSQFPLNTEAFF	TGCGCCAGCAGCCAATTCCCCTTGAACACTGAAGCTTTCTTT
TRBV30	TRBD1	13	once	TRBJ1-5	CAWSATGDQPQHF	TGTGCCTGGAGTGCGACAGGGGACCAGCCCCAGCATTTT
TRBV5-1	TRBD2	14	.	TRBJ2-3	CASSPGTNTDTQYF	TGCGCCAGCAGCCCCGGGACTAACACAGATACGCAGTATTTT
TRBV6-1	TRBD1	15	.	TRBJ1-2	CASSALREGAYGYTF	TGTGCCAGCAGTGCCCTTCGAGAGGGGGCCTATGGCTACACCTTC
TRBV4-1	TRBD2	19	.	TRBJ2-4	CASSQDYAGGALAKNIQYF	TGCGCCAGCAGCCAAGATTACGCGGGAGGTGCCTTAGCCAAAAACATTCAGTACTTC
TRBV19	TRBD2	17	.	TRBJ2-2	CASSILLAGWGTGELFF	TGTGCCAGTAGTATTCTTCTAGCGGGATGGGGTACCGGGGAGCTGTTTTTT
TRBV29-1	TRBD1	14	.	TRBJ1-6	CSVRGQGSNSPLHF	TGCAGCGTCCGAGGACAGGGGAGTAATTCACCCCTCCACTTT
TRBV27	TRBD1	14	.	TRBJ1-2	CASTKDRGDYGYTF	TGTGCCAGCACCAAGGACAGGGGGGACTATGGCTACACCTTC